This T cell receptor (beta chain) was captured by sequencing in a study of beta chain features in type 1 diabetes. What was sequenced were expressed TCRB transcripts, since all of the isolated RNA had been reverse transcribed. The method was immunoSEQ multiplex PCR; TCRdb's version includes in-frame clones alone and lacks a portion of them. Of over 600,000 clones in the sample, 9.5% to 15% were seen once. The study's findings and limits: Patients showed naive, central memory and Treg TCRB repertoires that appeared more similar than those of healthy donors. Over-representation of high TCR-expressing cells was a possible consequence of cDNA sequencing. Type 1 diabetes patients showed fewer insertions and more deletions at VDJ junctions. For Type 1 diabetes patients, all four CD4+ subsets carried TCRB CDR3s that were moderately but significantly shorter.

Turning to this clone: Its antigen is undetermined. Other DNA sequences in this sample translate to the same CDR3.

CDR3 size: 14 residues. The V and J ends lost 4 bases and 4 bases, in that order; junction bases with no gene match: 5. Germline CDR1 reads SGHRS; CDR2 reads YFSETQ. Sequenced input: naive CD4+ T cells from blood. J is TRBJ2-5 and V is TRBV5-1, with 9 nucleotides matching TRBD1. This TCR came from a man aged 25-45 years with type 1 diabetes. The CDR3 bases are TGCGCCAGCAGCCGTACAGGGGGCGCAGAGACCCAGTACTTC. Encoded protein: CASSRTGGAETQYF.